This T cell receptor beta chain was obtained from a study of shared clonotypes between healthy human individuals. Study-level information: Used for every donor were three CD4 naive, three CD4 memory, two CD8 naive and one CD8 memory plate.

Each PCR replicate from the sorted subsets contained about 200 ng DNA, which is tens of thousands of T cell genomes. Libraries were prepared by immunoSEQ multiplex PCR; TCRdb keeps only in-frame clonotypes and omits some of them. Of hundreds of thousands of clones detected, around 74% appear once; the ten largest clones hold approximately 1.8%. General observations from the study: The researchers took only blood, and tissue repertoires probably look different. Relative to clonotypes present in all four donors, those not shared had lower generation probabilities.

The CDR3 contains 17 residues. Germline V lookup: CDR1 SGHTA, CDR2 FQGNSA. V was pared by 1 base and J by 7 bases, with 9 bases of the junction left unmatched. This clone was observed a few times. What it binds is unknown. This TCR derives from a woman in her twenties or thirties in good health. The specimen sequenced was memory CD4+ T cells sorted from blood. Stated subset: CD45RA-negative fraction. The rearrangement uses TRBV7-2 and TRBJ2-1, with 11 bases lining up with TRBD2. CDR3 sequence: CASSLVAGGPVINEQFF. The DNA for the CDR3 is TGTGCCAGCAGCTTAGTAGCGGGAGGGCCGGTGATAAATGAGCAGTTCTTC.